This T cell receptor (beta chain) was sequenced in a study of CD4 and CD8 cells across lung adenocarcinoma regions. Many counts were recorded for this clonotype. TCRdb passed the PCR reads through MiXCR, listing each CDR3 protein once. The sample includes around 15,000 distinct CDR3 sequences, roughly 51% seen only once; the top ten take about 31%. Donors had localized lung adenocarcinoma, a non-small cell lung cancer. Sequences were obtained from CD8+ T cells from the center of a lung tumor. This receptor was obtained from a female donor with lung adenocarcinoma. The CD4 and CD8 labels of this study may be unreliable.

For the CDR3, the DNA is TGTGCCAGCAGAACAGGATCTATGGGCTACACCTTC. This gives the protein CASRTGSMGYTF. This chain connects TRBV6-1 to TRBJ1-2; D perhaps matches TRBD1 (5 bases). This CDR3 comprises 12 residues. The germline V and J ends were trimmed by 6 bases and 8 bases, with 13 bases remaining between them. Germline V CDR1 and CDR2: MNHNS, SASEGT.